This TCR beta chain was captured by sequencing in a study of cytomegalovirus exposure and HLA in healthy donors. In the study overall: T cells numbering around 180 million yielded more than 95 million unique TCR beta sequences in an earlier analysis. General study results and limits: Later on, an analysis tied around 17,000 TCR beta sequences to HLA alleles at 0.05 false discovery rate. The study put about 180 TCR beta chains on its list as cytomegalovirus-associated.

The germline V gene encodes CDR1 LGHNA and CDR2 YNFKEQ. The CDR3 contains 13 residues. V trimming: 4 bases; J trimming: 3 bases; junction bases outside the gene matches: 2. Use of 60 Vbeta and 13 Jbeta primers characterized the PCR. TCRdb's table, derived via immunoSEQ multiplex PCR, lists solely in-frame clones and lacks some. The table includes about 140,000 clones, roughly 72% detected once. Comments on this clone: The antigen remains unidentified.

The sample comprised PBMCs. The chain employs TRBV4-2 and TRBJ2-7, with 8 bases lining up with TRBD2. This TCR was recovered from a man aged 35 to 55 in good health and CMV-seronegative. The CDR3 region has the DNA TGTGCCAGCAGCCCTCTAGCGGGCTACGAGCAGTACTTC. This encodes CASSPLAGYEQYF.